This T cell receptor (beta chain) is drawn from a study of T cells after yellow fever vaccination. Germline V CDR1 and CDR2: LGHNA, YNFKEQ. The V gene lost 2 bases and the J gene lost 0 bases, with 9 bases spanning the gap. The CDR3 is 15 amino acids. For TCR, cDNA came from 5'RACE template switching, which added a universal primer site and UMIs. TCRdb passed the 5' RACE reads through MiXCR, listing each CDR3 protein once. This sample has about 74,000 distinct CDR3 sequences; more than 5.5% occur once, and the top ten carry 30% to 45%. General observations from the study: FACS-sorted repertoires might harbor abundant contaminating clonotypes from the bulk population.

This clonotype turned up a few times. What it recognizes is unknown. This chain joins TRBV4-2 and TRBJ2-3; possibly TRBD1 for D (6 bases). This clonotype was obtained from a young man who received the YFV17D yellow fever vaccine. The sample consisted of CD8+ T cells sorted from PBMCs, taken 5 days after the first yellow fever vaccination. Written as DNA, the CDR3 is TGTGCCAGCAGCCAACGGACAGTTAGCACAGATACGCAGTATTTT. Its translation: CASSQRTVSTDTQYF.